This TCR beta chain stems from a study of liver allograft versus peripheral blood T cells. Study-wide context: Recipients' peripheral blood T cell receptor repertoires were compared with those in transplanted livers. Study observations and caveats: Repertoires of T cell receptors that resided inside liver allografts reportedly differed from those in peripheral blood.

Germline V gene data show CDR1 as DFQATT and CDR2 as SNEGSKA (reference sequence). The CDR3 loop spans 11 amino acids. By share, this clonotype counts as medium-sized. What it binds is not known. TCRdb independently ran MiXCR on the reads; one entry per CDR3 protein. The table lists some 3,500 distinct CDR3 sequences, about 15% of them singletons. This receptor was identified in a human patient who had a liver transplant. A share of the T cells may be of graft donor origin. The genes are TRBV20-1 and TRBJ1-2, with 9 bases fitting TRBD1. CDR3 sequence: CRAGQGSGYTF. As DNA, the CDR3 is TGCAGGGCGGGACAGGGCAGCGGCTACACCTTC.